The 17 T cell receptor beta chains in this list originate from one sample, sequenced in a study of cytomegalovirus exposure and HLA in healthy donors. Vbeta (60) and Jbeta (13) primers were used in the PCR. This table comes from immunoSEQ multiplex PCR, and its TCRdb copy is limited to in-frame clones, with some not included. The table shows approximately 140,000 clones, with over 65% occurring only once. What was sequenced was PBMCs. These receptor sequences come from a man aged 35 to 55 in good health and CMV-seropositive.

The chain couples TRBV6-1 to TRBJ2-2; 8 positions agree with TRBD1. Per germline, CDR1 MNHNS and CDR2 SASEGT. V lost 5 bases, J lost 5 bases, and 7 bases stayed unmatched. CDR3 length: 15 amino acids. Written as DNA, the CDR3 is TGTGCCAGCAGTCAGGACAGGGTGGGGACCGGGGAGCTGTTTTTT. Translating it yields CASSQDRVGTGELFF.

The CDR3 DNA reads as TGTGCCAGCTCACCGACCGGGACTAAGAACACTGAAGCTTTCTTT. Translation gives CASSPTGTKNTEAFF. The chain has TRBV18 and TRBJ1-1; D is perhaps TRBD1 (5 bases). Trimming took off 3 bases at V and 1 base at J, with 12 bases between the two ends. The CDR3 consists of 15 residues. Germline V gives CDR1 KGHSH, CDR2 LQKENI.

The J gene is TRBJ2-5, the V gene TRBV5-1, with D possibly TRBD1 on 5 matching bases. Germline CDR1 is SGHRS and CDR2 is YFSETQ. This CDR3 has 15 amino acids. V lost 5 bases and J lost 5, with 19 bases in between. The CDR3 DNA sequence: TGCGCCAGCAGACAAACAGGCTTTGGTAGGGAGACCCAGTACTTC. Protein product: CASRQTGFGRETQYF.

The rearrangement uses TRBV18 and TRBJ1-2, with no clear D. Germline loops: CDR1 KGHSH, CDR2 LQKENI. The CDR3 is 15 residues long. Trimming cost V 4 bases and J 2 bases, with 14 bases left between them. In nucleotides, the CDR3 is TGTGCCAGCTCACTACCGGCAGGATTCAACTATGGCTACACCTTC. Amino acids: CASSLPAGFNYGYTF.

Points on this clone: A read error may account for a junction end that differs from germline. The J gene is TRBJ1-4, the V gene TRBV7-9; 9 bases match TRBD1. The CDR3 extends over 14 amino acids. Germline V CDR1 and CDR2: SEHNR, FQNEAQ (reference sequence). In nucleotides, the CDR3 is TGTTCCAGCAGCCCACAGGGGGCATTTGAAAAACTGTTTTTT. Translation: CSSSPQGAFEKLFF.

The chain combines TRBV9 with TRBJ2-1, with TRBD2 matching over 12 bases. Per the germline V gene, CDR1 is SGDLS and CDR2 is YYNGEE. The CDR3 spans 15 residues. J was trimmed by 7 bases and V by 3 bases; bases with no gene match: 5. CDR3 nucleotides: TGTGCCAGCAGCGCGACTAGCGGGAGTTTTAATGAGCAGTTCTTC. Protein product: CASSATSGSFNEQFF.

A note on this clone: This sample also contains other DNA sequences that code for the same CDR3. The chain has TRBV7-3 and TRBJ2-7, with D tentatively TRBD1 (6 bases). Deletions cut 5 bases from V and 1 base from J, with 12 bases between. The length of the CDR3 is 14 residues. CDR1 and CDR2 (germline): SGHTA, FQGTGA. The CDR3 loop is CASSAHRDSYEQYF. The CDR3 DNA follows: TGTGCCAGCAGCGCTCACAGGGATTCCTACGAGCAGTACTTC.

V and J are TRBV9 and TRBJ1-1; 11 bases align to TRBD1. V was pared by 3 bases and J by 4 bases, with 5 bases of the junction left unmatched. This CDR3 is 15 amino acids long. Germline-derived CDR1 and CDR2 are SGDLS and YYNGEE. The CDR3 DNA reads TGTGCCAGCAGCGCGGACAGGGGGCCAGGCACTGAAGCTTTCTTT. As protein: CASSADRGPGTEAFF.

The rearrangement uses TRBV5-1 and TRBJ1-1; 7 bases agree with TRBD1. Trimming took 2 bases from V and 4 from J; bases not matched to a gene: 5. Germline loops: CDR1 SGHRS, CDR2 YFSETQ. The CDR3 extends over 14 amino acids. The CDR3 protein is CASSFTGAGTEAFF. The CDR3 coding sequence is TGCGCCAGCAGCTTCACAGGGGCAGGCACTGAAGCTTTCTTT. The full variable domain, rest sourced from reference TRBV5-1 and TRBJ1-1, is KAGVTQTPRYLIKTRGQQVTLSCSPISGHRSVSWYQQTPGQGLQFLFEYFSETQRNKGNFPGRFSGRQFSNSRSEMNVSTLELGDSALYLCASSFTGAGTEAFFGQGTRLTVV.

This rearrangement joins TRBV30 to TRBJ2-3; 13 bases are shared with TRBD2. The CDR3 consists of 17 residues. Germline CDR1 reads GTSNPN; CDR2 reads SVGIG (reference sequence). V was clipped by 3 bases and J by 0 bases; unmatched bases: 6. This CDR3 reads CAWSGGLAGPSTDTQYF. DNA for the CDR3: TGTGCCTGGAGCGGGGGACTAGCGGGGCCTAGCACAGATACGCAGTATTTT.

This clone was observed a single time. V usage is TRBV7-3 and J usage is TRBJ2-3; D is undetermined. Looked up from germline, CDR1 is SGHTA and CDR2 is FQGTGA. This CDR3 is built from 9 residues. The germline V and J ends were trimmed by 7 bases and 10 bases, with 6 bases remaining between them. For the CDR3, the DNA is TGTGCCAGCATCCAGGCGCAGTATTTT. It is translated as CASIQAQYF.

The gene calls are TRBV30 and TRBJ1-5; possibly TRBD1 for D (6 bases). The CDR3 runs 16 residues. The V gene's germline CDR1 is GTSNPN and CDR2 SVGIG (reference sequence). The V and J ends lost 2 bases and 2 bases respectively, with 16 bases between them. CDR3 DNA: TGTGCCTGGAGTTCCGACAGGAACCGCGGCAATCAGCCCCAGCATTTT. Amino acids: CAWSSDRNRGNQPQHF.

The chain recombines TRBV5-1 with TRBJ2-2; no clear D. CDR3 length equals 13 residues. Germline V CDR1 and CDR2: SGHRS, YFSETQ. The V end lost 5 bases, the J end lost 2 bases, and 7 bases lay between the germline ends. This CDR3 is CASRTPNTGELFF. In DNA form, the CDR3 reads TGCGCCAGCAGGACACCAAACACCGGGGAGCTGTTTTTT.

The gene calls are TRBV18 and TRBJ1-1; tentative D call: TRBD1 (5 bases). Trimming stripped 5 bases from V and 3 bases from J, with 16 bases between. Germline-derived CDR1 and CDR2 are KGHSH and LQKENI. CDR3 length: 15 residues. For the CDR3, the DNA is TGTGCCAGCTCAACGGGGGTGACTGGGGACACTGAAGCTTTCTTT. This codes for CASSTGVTGDTEAFF.

This sequence joins TRBV19 and TRBJ2-6, with D maybe TRBD1 (5 bases). The CDR3 covers 17 residues. Per the germline V gene, CDR1 is LNHDA and CDR2 is SQIVND (reference sequence). V was pared by 6 bases and J by 0 bases, with 15 bases between. This chain's CDR3 is CASRYQGSISGANVLTF. CDR3 bases: TGTGCCAGTAGGTACCAGGGATCAATCTCTGGGGCCAACGTCCTGACTTTC. The whole variable domain, filled in from reference TRBV19 and TRBJ2-6, reads DGGITQSPKYLFRKEGQNVTLSCEQNLNHDAMYWYRQDPGQGLRLIYYSQIVNDFQKGDIAEGYSVSREKKESFPLTVTSAQKNPTAFYLCASRYQGSISGANVLTFGAGSRLTVL.

This chain joins TRBV5-6 and TRBJ2-1, with 10 bases identical to TRBD2. Per the germline V gene, CDR1 is SGHDT and CDR2 is YYEEEE. The CDR3 spans 18 residues. The V segment lost 1 base and the J segment 1 base; nucleotides outside the gene matches: 8. The CDR3 DNA is TGTGCCAGCAGCTTGTGGACTAGCGGATTATTTTCCTACAATGAGCAGTTCTTC. It is translated as CASSLWTSGLFSYNEQFF.

In its sample, this clone was seen a few times. This chain joins TRBV2 and TRBJ2-1; 7 bases match TRBD1. Germline V gene sequence: CDR1 SNHLY, CDR2 FYNNEI. Germline trimming cut 6 bases from V and 9 bases from J; bases unmatched to any gene: 8. The CDR3 has 13 residues. The CDR3 DNA reads TGTGCCAGCAGGACCTACAGGGGTAGTGAGCAGTTCTTC. This encodes CASRTYRGSEQFF.